The rows below give T cell receptor beta chains drawn from one sample of a study of cytomegalovirus exposure and HLA in healthy donors. Repertoires were generated with immunoSEQ multiplex PCR, while TCRdb's copy carries only in-frame clones and drops some. The repertoire consists of fewer than 150,000 clones, with around 80% occurring once and the leading ten covering around 2.2%. The specimen was PBMCs. Receptors originate from a man aged 30 to 39 in good health and CMV-seronegative. Each CDR3 is given with its conserved first and last residue. The order of the fields is D gene, J gene, clone size, V gene, CDR3 DNA, CDR3 protein. D genes are given only for firm matches. Size is omitted from some rows. Given values are once, few, many or a class for expanded clones.

>TRBD2|TRBJ2-3|-|TRBV5-1
TGCGCCAGCAGCTTCGGGACTAGTCCACAAGATACGCAGTATTTT
CASSFGTSPQDTQYF
>TRBD1|TRBJ2-7|-|TRBV6-5
TGTGCCAGCAGTCTTAAGGGACAGCTCCTCGGGCAGTACTTC
CASSLKGQLLGQYF
>-|TRBJ2-3|-|TRBV2
TGTGCCAGCAGTGAAGTGGTCAGGAGCACAGATACGCAGTATTTT
CASSEVVRSTDTQYF
>-|TRBJ2-7|-|TRBV18
TGTGCCAGCTCACCAAGTGGACAAGGGGGCTACGAGCAGTACTTC
CASSPSGQGGYEQYF
>-|TRBJ2-1|-|TRBV5-4
TGTGCCAGCAGCTTACTCTTCAATGAGCAGTTCTTC
CASSLLFNEQFF
>TRBD2|TRBJ2-5|-|TRBV7-2
TGTGCCAGCAGCTTAGTTCTAGCGGAGTGGGAGACCCAGTACTTC
CASSLVLAEWETQYF
>-|TRBJ2-1|once|TRBV10-1
TGCGCCAGCAGTGAGGGGGCCCAAGGAAATGAGCAGTTCTTC
CASSEGAQGNEQFF
>TRBD1|TRBJ2-1|-|TRBV5-8
TGTGCCAGCACCATAGGACAGGGTGACTACAATGAGCAGTTCTTC
CASTIGQGDYNEQFF
>-|TRBJ1-1|-|TRBV28
TGTGCCAGCAGTCTAAAGACCTTTAACAGGGAGAACACTGAAGCTTTCTTT
CASSLKTFNRENTEAFF
>-|TRBJ2-1|-|TRBV7-2
TGTGCCAGCAGCTTAGCGCCCCACCTAAATGAGCAGTTCTTC
CASSLAPHLNEQFF
>TRBD2|TRBJ2-3|-|TRBV18
TGTGCCAGCTCGCGCCTGGGGACTACCACAGATACGCAGTATTTT
CASSRLGTTTDTQYF
>-|TRBJ1-3|-|TRBV11-2
TGTGCCAGCAGCTTATCAGGGGATGTGAGAAACACCATATATTTT
CASSLSGDVRNTIYF
>TRBD1|TRBJ1-5|-|TRBV28
TGTGCCAGCAGTTTACATGACCTCGGACAGGCCGATCAGCTCCAGCATTTT
CASSLHDLGQADQLQHF
>-|TRBJ1-1|-|TRBV28
TGTGCCAGTCAGACAGGTTTGAACACTGAAGCTTTCTTT
CASQTGLNTEAFF
>-|TRBJ2-3|-|TRBV21-1
TGTGCCAGCAGCCCTCTAGCGGGGGGCCCAGACCCCACAGATACGCAGTATTTT
CASSPLAGGPDPTDTQYF
>TRBD1|TRBJ2-7|-|TRBV6-5
TGTGCCAGCAGTTACAGGGGGCTGGGGGAGCAGTACTTC
CASSYRGLGEQYF
>TRBD2|TRBJ2-3|-|TRBV4-3
TGCGCCAGCAGCCAAGCACTAGCGGGAGCGGCAGATACGCAGTATTTT
CASSQALAGAADTQYF
>TRBD1|TRBJ1-5|-|TRBV30
TGTGCCTGGAGCAGGGGGCTGGCTCAGCCCCAGCATTTT
CAWSRGLAQPQHF
>-|TRBJ1-2|once|TRBV2
TGTGCCAGCAATTTGGACAGCTCCTATGGCTACACCTTC
CASNLDSSYGYTF
>-|TRBJ2-1|-|TRBV5-6
TGTGCCAGCAGCTTGGGAGACAATAATGAGCAGTTCTTC
CASSLGDNNEQFF
>TRBD1|TRBJ2-5|-|TRBV5-1
TGCGCCAGCAGCTTGGGAACAGGGGGAGAGACCCAGTACTTC
CASSLGTGGETQYF
>-|TRBJ2-2|-|TRBV7-8
TGTGCCAGCAGCTTAGCGGGAGCCGGGGAGCTGTTTTTT
CASSLAGAGELFF
>-|TRBJ1-3|-|TRBV7-9
TGTGCCAGCAGCTTAAGCGTAATCGCTGGAAACACCATATATTTT
CASSLSVIAGNTIYF
>TRBD2|TRBJ2-7|-|TRBV6-5
TGTGCCAGCAGTTTAAAGGCCCTAGCGGGGCACTACGAGCAGTACTTC
CASSLKALAGHYEQYF
>TRBD1|TRBJ1-1|-|TRBV28
TGTGCCAGCGGTCCCGGGACAGGGATGGGAACTGAAGCTTTCTTT
CASGPGTGMGTEAFF
>-|TRBJ1-5|few|TRBV2
TGTGCCAGCAGTGAAATAGGGGCCAATCAGCCCCAGCATTTT
CASSEIGANQPQHF